The 19 T cell receptor beta chains reported below all come from one sample, sequenced in a study of blood T cell repertoires in COVID-19. Here immunoSEQ multiplex PCR was the method, and the copy in TCRdb shows in-frame clones only, minus some. The data contain about 160,000 clones, around nine tenths of them singletons. The sample comprised PBMCs or T cells enriched from blood (not recorded which). All receptors derive from a woman aged 50 to 65 who had recovered from COVID-19.

The chain couples TRBV6-5 to TRBJ1-5, with 7 bases lining up with TRBD1. V lost 5 bases, J lost 4 bases, and 5 bases stayed unmatched. This CDR3 has 14 amino acids. Germline CDR1 reads MNHEY; CDR2 reads SVGAGI. CDR3 nucleotide sequence: TGTGCCAGCAGTACCCCGGGACAGAATCAGCCCCAGCATTTT. Translating it yields CASSTPGQNQPQHF.

The CDR3 loop reads CASSLGQREGGYTF. The CDR3 DNA follows: TGTGCCAGCAGCCTTGGACAGCGCGAGGGCGGCTACACCTTC. The chain combines TRBV6-6 with TRBJ1-2, with D possibly being TRBD1 (6 bases). Trimming stripped 6 bases from V and 8 bases from J, with 19 bases between. This CDR3 is built from 14 residues. Looked up from germline, CDR1 is MNHNY and CDR2 is SVGAGI (reference sequence).

This sequence joins TRBV3-1 (or the pseudogene TRBV3-2) and TRBJ2-5; 7 bases line up with TRBD2. Trimming at V came to 0 bases and at J to 4 bases, leaving 5 bases not matched to a gene. The CDR3 is 15 amino acids. CDR1 is LGHDT and CDR2 is YNNKEL in the germline V gene (reference sequence). Written as DNA, the CDR3 is TGTGCCAGCAGCCAAGAGCTTCAGCGGGGAGAGACCCAGTACTTC. This sequence encodes CASSQELQRGETQYF.

The V gene is TRBV9, the J gene TRBJ2-2; 13 bases agree with TRBD2. The CDR3 is 18 amino acids. Germline V CDR1 and CDR2: SGDLS, YYNGEE. Trimming cost V 0 bases and J 0 bases; bases outside gene matches: 2. Here the CDR3 reads CASSVALAGGPNTGELFF. The CDR3 DNA follows: TGTGCCAGCAGCGTAGCACTAGCGGGGGGGCCGAACACCGGGGAGCTGTTTTTT.

The chain has TRBV11-2 and TRBJ2-6, with D possibly matching TRBD2 (5 bases). Trimming removed 1 base at V and 0 bases at J, with 7 bases between. Per germline, CDR1 SGHAT and CDR2 FQNNGV. The CDR3 totals 16 residues. In nucleotides, the CDR3 is TGTGCCAGCAGCTTAGCGCGGGTCTCTGGGGCCAACGTCCTGACTTTC. It codes for CASSLARVSGANVLTF.

This chain uses TRBV6-6 with TRBJ1-5; possibly TRBD1 for D (5 bases). Germline CDR1 and CDR2: MNHNY and SVGAGI (reference sequence). V lost 5 bases to trimming and J lost 4 bases, with 15 bases between them. The CDR3 has 15 amino acids. For the CDR3, the DNA is TGTGCCAGCAGTGCAGGCAGGGTGTTGAATCAGCCCCAGCATTTT. Its protein product is CASSAGRVLNQPQHF.

The rearrangement joins TRBV30 to TRBJ1-4; tentatively, D is TRBD1 (6 bases). The V gene's germline CDR1 is GTSNPN and CDR2 SVGIG (reference sequence). The ends were cut back, 6 bases at V and 10 bases at J, with 21 bases in the middle. The CDR3 sequence is 14 residues long. The CDR3 DNA reads TGTGCCTGTATTGATCGGCGGGGGGCCGGAAAACTGTTTTTT. It is translated as CACIDRRGAGKLFF.

This chain links TRBV5-6 with TRBJ2-7, with 7 bases matching TRBD2. CDR1 SGHDT and CDR2 YYEEEE come from the germline V gene. With V trimmed by 3 bases and J by 9 bases, 12 bases remained unmatched. This CDR3 is built from 14 residues. The CDR3 protein is CASSWGKGGLGQYF. CDR3 DNA: TGTGCCAGCAGCTGGGGGAAGGGAGGGCTTGGGCAGTACTTC.

The rearrangement links TRBV11-3 to TRBJ2-5; 9 positions agree with TRBD1. The CDR3 runs to 15 residues. V lost 1 base, J lost 4 bases, and 4 bases stayed unmatched. The germline V gene encodes CDR1 SGHNT and CDR2 YENEEA. DNA for the CDR3: TGTGCCAGCAGCTTAGTGGCGGGACAGGGAGAGACCCAGTACTTC. It codes for CASSLVAGQGETQYF. Using reference TRBV11-3 and TRBJ2-5 for the parts outside the CDR3, the full variable domain is EAGVVQSPRYKIIEKKQPVAFWCNPISGHNTLYWYLQNLGQGPELLIRYENEEAVDDSQLPKDRFSAERLKGVDSTLKIQPAELGDSAVYLCASSLVAGQGETQYFGPGTRLLVL.

The DNA of the CDR3 is TGTGCCAGCAGCACCACTCTAGCGAGACATAGCACAGATACGCAGTATTTT. As protein: CASSTTLARHSTDTQYF. The V and J genes are TRBV9 and TRBJ2-3; D is possibly TRBD2 (6 bases). The CDR3 sequence is 17 residues long. Looked up from germline, CDR1 is SGDLS and CDR2 is YYNGEE. The V end lost 4 bases, the J end lost 0 bases, and 18 bases lay between the germline ends.

The chain links TRBV14 to TRBJ2-1; 13 bases match TRBD2. Germline V CDR1 and CDR2: SGHDN, FVKESK. The trim removed 0 bases at V and 6 bases at J, leaving 5 bases unmatched. This CDR3 region has 17 residues. CDR3 protein: CASSQDQGLAGLNEQFF. Written as DNA, the CDR3 is TGTGCCAGCAGCCAAGATCAGGGACTAGCGGGGCTCAATGAGCAGTTCTTC.

The chain links TRBV2 to TRBJ2-6, with 7 nucleotides matching TRBD1. The CDR3 extends over 16 amino acids. Germline V gene sequence: CDR1 SNHLY, CDR2 FYNNEI. The V gene end was trimmed by 5 bases and the J gene end by 0 bases; junction bases not matched to a gene: 4. This CDR3 reads CASSRDRHSGANVLTF. For the CDR3, the DNA is TGTGCCAGCAGTCGGGACAGACACTCTGGGGCCAACGTCCTGACTTTC.

The chain has TRBV7-9 and TRBJ2-4; TRBD2 might be the D (6 bases). This CDR3 has 15 residues. CDR1 SEHNR and CDR2 FQNEAQ come from the germline V gene (reference sequence). V lost 1 base and J lost 8, with 15 bases in between. DNA of the CDR3: TGTGCCAGCAGCTTAGGACTAGGAACGATGTACATTCAGTACTTC. This translates into CASSLGLGTMYIQYF.

The chain couples TRBV19 to TRBJ2-5; the D is unclear. Between the trimmed V and J ends, which lost 3 bases and 5 bases, there was a span of 10 bases. The CDR3 loop spans 13 amino acids. Germline-derived CDR1 and CDR2 are LNHDA and SQIVND (reference sequence). CDR3 region: CASSISIQETQYF. The CDR3 region has the DNA TGTGCCAGTAGTATCTCCATCCAGGAGACCCAGTACTTC.

This clone has just a few counts. The chain uses TRBV6-4 and TRBJ2-3; D uncertain. V was cut by 3 bases and J by 3 bases, with 7 bases left in between. The germline CDR1 and CDR2 sequences are MRHNA and SNTAGT. CDR3 length equals 13 residues. In nucleotides, the CDR3 is TGTGCCAGCAGTGAGGGCTCGACAGATACGCAGTATTTT. Translating gives CASSEGSTDTQYF.

Written as DNA, the CDR3 is TGTGCCAGCAGCTCTAGCGGGGGCCGCTACGAGCAGTACTTC. This encodes CASSSSGGRYEQYF. This chain uses TRBV7-2 with TRBJ2-7; TRBD2 agrees at 10 bases. Germline CDR1 reads SGHTA; CDR2 reads FQGNSA. The CDR3 is 14 residues long. The V and J ends lost 4 bases and 3 bases, in that order; junction bases with no gene match: 3.

This clone was picked up many times. V gene TRBV7-2 combines with J gene TRBJ1-5; a weak D match, TRBD1 (5 bases). V shed 1 base and J shed 8 bases, with 15 bases lying between them. CDR3 length: 15 residues. CDR1 is SGHTA, CDR2 FQGNSA, per germline. The CDR3 is CASSLEGMGRKPQHF. In nucleotides, the CDR3 is TGTGCCAGCAGCTTAGAGGGGATGGGAAGAAAGCCCCAGCATTTT.

V and J are TRBV3-1 (or the pseudogene TRBV3-2) and TRBJ1-6; a weak D match, TRBD1 (5 bases). The germline V gene has CDR1 LGHDT and CDR2 YNNKEL (reference sequence). The CDR3 contains 16 residues. The germline V and J ends were trimmed by 0 bases and 7 bases, with 13 bases remaining between them. CDR3 sequence reads: CASSQDFTGANSPLHF. DNA of the CDR3: TGTGCCAGCAGCCAAGATTTCACAGGAGCGAATTCACCCCTCCACTTT.

The V gene is TRBV6-2 or TRBV6-3, the J gene TRBJ1-2; D ambiguous. Germline V gives CDR1 MNHEY, CDR2 SVGEGT. The CDR3 extends over 14 amino acids. Trimming took 2 bases from V and 4 from J, leaving 11 bases between them. CDR3 amino acids: CASSYVSGPYGYTF. In nucleotides, the CDR3 is TGTGCCAGCAGTTACGTCAGCGGCCCCTATGGCTACACCTTC.